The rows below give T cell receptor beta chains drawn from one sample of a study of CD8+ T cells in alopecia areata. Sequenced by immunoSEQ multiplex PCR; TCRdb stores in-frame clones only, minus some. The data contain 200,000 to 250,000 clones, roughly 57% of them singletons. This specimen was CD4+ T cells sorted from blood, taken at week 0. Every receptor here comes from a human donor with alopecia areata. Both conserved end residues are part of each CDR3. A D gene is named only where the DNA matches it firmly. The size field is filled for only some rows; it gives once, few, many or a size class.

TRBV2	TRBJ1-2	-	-	TGTGCCAGCAGGGGACCTGGGCGAGGCTACACCTTC	CASRGPGRGYTF
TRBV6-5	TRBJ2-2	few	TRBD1	TGTGCCAGCACCAGGGGGCTTCTGAACACCGGGGAGCTGTTTTTT	CASTRGLLNTGELFF
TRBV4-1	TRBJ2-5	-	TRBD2	TGCGCCAGCAGCCAAGTGGGACTAGCGGGAGGGCACGAGACCCAGTACTTC	CASSQVGLAGGHETQYF
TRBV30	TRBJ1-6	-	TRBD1	TGTGCCTGCGGGGACAGGGGCTTCTATAATTCACCCCTCCACTTT	CACGDRGFYNSPLHF
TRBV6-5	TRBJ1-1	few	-	TGTGCCAGCAGTTACTCGATCAACCGGCTTGAAGCTTTCTTT	CASSYSINRLEAFF
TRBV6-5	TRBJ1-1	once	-	TGTGCCAGCAGTTACTCGAGGCAGGGCGGCACTGAAGCTTTCTTT	CASSYSRQGGTEAFF
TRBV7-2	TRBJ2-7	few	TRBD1	TGTGCCAGCAGTCAAGGGGGCCTTAGCTCCTACGAGCAGTACTTC	CASSQGGLSSYEQYF
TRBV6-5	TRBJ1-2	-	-	TGTGCCAGCAGTAATTCACAGGGCCACTATGGCTACACCTTC	CASSNSQGHYGYTF
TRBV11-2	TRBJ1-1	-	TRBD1	TGTGCCAGCAGCCCCATAAAGGGGGCGCGGGGCACTGAAGCTTTCTTT	CASSPIKGARGTEAFF
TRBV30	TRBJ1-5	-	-	TGTGCCTGGAGGGTCGGGCCAAGCGGGACCCAGCATTTT	CAWRVGPSGTQHF
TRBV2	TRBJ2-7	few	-	TGTGCCAGCAGTGAACAGGGGACTGCCTACGAGCAGTACTTC	CASSEQGTAYEQYF
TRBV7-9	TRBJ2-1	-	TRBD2	TGTGCCAGCACCCTGGACGGGAGGTACAATGAGCAGTTCTTC	CASTLDGRYNEQFF
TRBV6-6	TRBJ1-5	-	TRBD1	TGTGCCAGCAGTCCTCGGACAGGGAATAGCAATCAGCCCCAGCATTTT	CASSPRTGNSNQPQHF
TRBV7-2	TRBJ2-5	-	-	TGTGCCAGCAGCTTAGGACGGCAAGAGACCCAGTACTTC	CASSLGRQETQYF
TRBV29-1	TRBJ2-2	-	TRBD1	TGCAGCACGACAGGGGATTCGGGGACCGGGGAGCTGTTTTTT	CSTTGDSGTGELFF
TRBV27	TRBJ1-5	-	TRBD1	TGTGCCAGCAGGGCGACAGGGGGCGGCAATCAGCCCCAGCATTTT	CASRATGGGNQPQHF
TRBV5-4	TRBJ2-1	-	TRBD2	TGTGCCAGCAGCGCGACTAGCGGGAGGGTTAATGAGCAGTTCTTC	CASSATSGRVNEQFF
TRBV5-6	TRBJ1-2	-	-	TGTGCCAGCAGCTCAAGAGGTGGCTACACCTTC	CASSSRGGYTF
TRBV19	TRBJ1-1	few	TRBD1	TGTGCCAGTAACCACGCGACAGGGATGAACACTGAAGCTTTCTTT	CASNHATGMNTEAFF
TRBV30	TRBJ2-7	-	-	TGTGCCTGGAGTTCGGGGAAGGGAGCCTACGAGCAGTACTTC	CAWSSGKGAYEQYF
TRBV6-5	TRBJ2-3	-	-	TGTGCCAGCAGTTACGTGGATCCCACAGATACGCAGTATTTT	CASSYVDPTDTQYF
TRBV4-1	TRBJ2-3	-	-	TGCGCCAGCAGCCAAGGACGTAAAAAGGGTTCAGCAGATACGCAGTATTTT	CASSQGRKKGSADTQYF
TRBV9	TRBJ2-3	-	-	TGTGCCAGCAGCACACACGAAGCGGGCTCTAGCACAGATACGCAGTATTTT	CASSTHEAGSSTDTQYF
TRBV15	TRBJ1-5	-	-	TGTGCCACCAGCAGAGAGGAAGGGAATCAGCCCCAGCATTTT	CATSREEGNQPQHF
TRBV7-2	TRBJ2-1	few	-	TGTGCCAGCAGCTTAGATAACAGACAGCAGTTCTTC	CASSLDNRQQFF
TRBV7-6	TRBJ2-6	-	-	TGTGCCAGCAGCTCCCGTTACTCTGGGGCCAACGTCCTGACTTTC	CASSSRYSGANVLTF
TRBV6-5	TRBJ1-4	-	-	TGTGCCAGCAGTTACGGACGGTTGGCTGAAAAACTGTTTTTT	CASSYGRLAEKLFF
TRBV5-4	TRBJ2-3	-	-	TGTGCCAGCAACACGGGGCAGGGAACAACAGATACGCAGTATTTT	CASNTGQGTTDTQYF
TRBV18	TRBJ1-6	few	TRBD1	TGTGCCAGCTCAAAGGACAGGAAGAATTCACCCCTCCACTTT	CASSKDRKNSPLHF